This TCR beta chain derives from a study of chemoradiotherapy in HPV16-positive cancers. Study as a whole: Candidate HPV-specific clones and shared TCR motifs came from a couple of HPV16-positive patients. Whole-study results and caveats: Candidate HPV-specific clones and E7-related TCR motifs grew in tumor during treatment.

Concerning this clone: Its antigen is unidentified.

Using immunoSEQ multiplex PCR, the repertoire was profiled, and TCRdb retains in-frame clones only, with some absent. The table shows roughly 32,000 clones, with roughly nine tenths occurring only once. The V and J ends lost 5 bases and 7 bases respectively, with 15 bases between them. The CDR3 spans 15 residues. The germline V gene has CDR1 SGHTA and CDR2 FQGNSA. This clonotype was sampled from a human donor with HPV-associated anogenital cancer. The gene calls are TRBV7-2 and TRBJ1-6; D is unresolved. Here the sequenced sample was blood, taken from a patient who underwent chemoradiotherapy. In DNA form, the CDR3 reads TGTGCCAGCAGCCCGGCGGCGGGCCTAAATTCACCCCTCCACTTT. Encoded protein: CASSPAAGLNSPLHF.